This record looks at one T cell receptor beta chain sequence and its context. Its antigen is undetermined. Primers: 60 Vbeta forward and 13 Jbeta reverse. In the source study's methods: Roughly 11 million of the about 80 million unique TCR beta chains counted in a later analysis were shared. The repertoire was sequenced with immunoSEQ multiplex PCR; TCRdb's copy has only in-frame clones and lacks some. V, J and clone size were drawn from that table, and D and trimming were deduced from the DNA. The table lists over 200,000 clones, around 85% of them singletons. These data come from a study of cytomegalovirus exposure and HLA in healthy donors. Broader study findings: The classifier reportedly diagnosed cytomegalovirus status with high sensitivity and specificity. A later analysis reportedly found that, within productive TCRs, an Asian-associated ancestry cluster had fewer N-insertions than the mean observed across the roughly 700 donors. Exclusion applied to some V segments, including TRBV6-2 and TRBV6-3, as they were indistinguishable.

Germline V lookup: CDR1 MDHEN, CDR2 SYDVKM. V lost 6 bases and J lost 2, with 10 bases in between. The CDR3 has 13 amino acids. Material for sequencing was PBMCs. This clonotype was obtained from a human donor in good health. The gene calls are TRBV28 and TRBJ1-1; weak D call: TRBD1 (6 bases). Here the CDR3 DNA reads TGTGCCAGCAGCTCAGGGGTCAACACTGAAGCTTTCTTT. Translation: CASSSGVNTEAFF. Full variable domain (missing parts from reference TRBV28 and TRBJ1-1): DVKVTQSSRYLVKRTGEKVFLECVQDMDHENMFWYRQDPGLGLRLIYFSYDVKMKEKGDIPEGYSVSREKKERFSLILESASTNQTSMYLCASSSGVNTEAFFGQGTRLTVV.